This TCR beta chain was documented in a study of monozygotic twins with inflammatory bowel disease (dated by TCRdb to between 2017 and 2020). Looking at the study overall: The full study comprised 30 or so monozygotic twin pairs: nine German pairs (four IBD-concordant, five IBD-discordant) and 19 IBD-discordant Danish pairs. Within discordant pairs, disease-associated traits were sought mainly by comparing IBD patients with their genetically identical healthy co-twins. Each individual had, on average, about 151 000 unique TCRalpha sequences and 181 000 unique TCRbeta sequences available for analysis. Findings and caveats that apply to the study as a whole: Concordant and discordant twins showed no difference in repertoire similarity, possibly because of limited statistical power. Measured by the inverse Simpson index, TCRbeta repertoire diversity was lower in IBD patients than in their healthy co-twins. Because patients received different immunosuppressive treatments, the repertoires may have picked up extra background noise and variability between individuals. Fewer clonotypes were shared with other individuals by IBD patients than by healthy twins, most markedly in patients showing signs of disease activity. No single strong signal or clonotype linked to IBD turned up in the results, so the idea that one exists was not supported. Different T cell subtypes could not be distinguished in the analysis.

The germline V gene (reference sequence) gives CDR1 as SGHKS and CDR2 as YYEKEE. The CDR3, cysteine through phenylalanine, is 14 amino acids long. DNA is not on record. Comments on this clonotype: Its binding antigen is unknown.

Library construction relied on 5' RACE. The input for every TCR library was roughly 3.5 ug of total RNA. For each sample, cDNA synthesis with SMARTScribe reverse transcriptase was split into eight separate reactions. Unique molecular identifiers containing a 6-nucleotide sample barcode were introduced through template switching during cDNA synthesis. Two nested PCRs of roughly 16 and 10 cycles amplified the TCRalpha and TCRbeta cDNA, and bead purification followed each PCR. Before amplification, the cDNA was both treated with uracil DNA-glycosylase and purified with the QIAquick PCR purification kit. The second PCR added Illumina TruSeq-compatible adapters along with sample-specific barcodes. TapeStation and Qubit were used to check library quality and concentration, and 4 to 6 ng of each library went into the pool. Sequencing of the pooled libraries was done on an Illumina HiSeq2500 single-index Rapid Run using custom sequencing primers and 2 x 100 bp reads. In the authors' own workflow: MiGEC version 1.2.6 was used for UMI-based consensus assembly, which corrected PCR and sequencing errors. MiXCR version 2.1.1 was used to carry out V(D)J alignment, clonotype assembly and CDR3 extraction. To normalise gene usage, clonotype sharing and MAIT/NKT TCR abundance, the analysis used the top 1000, 10 000 and 20 000 clonotypes per sample. Diversity was computed as the inverse Simpson index with the vegan R package after downsampling to 27 000 UMIs. Paired Mann-Whitney U tests on discordant twin pairs were used, with Benjamini-Hochberg multiple-testing correction. Through TCRdb reprocessing, the reads give one entry per CDR3 protein sequence; DNA is omitted. TCRdb's processing, not the study's, gives the V and J calls here. The sample's clone listing holds around 400,000 distinct CDR3 sequences. Clones ranked in the top ten supply around 2.3% of the sample.

From each donor, a roughly 2.5 ml peripheral blood sample was collected into PAXgene tubes and stored at -80 degrees C. Total RNA was isolated from whole blood with the PAXgene blood miRNA kit on an automated QIAcube, without T cell sorting. Peripheral blood from monozygotic twin pairs who were concordant or discordant for inflammatory bowel disease underwent deep TCRalpha and TCRbeta repertoire profiling using unique molecular barcoding. Smoking habits were recorded for all twin pairs, and individuals were classified as current, former or never smokers. Material: blood. The rearrangement combines TRBV5-5 with TRBJ2-7. The TCR sequence derives from a human donor with ulcerative colitis or Crohn's disease, or a healthy co-twin of an affected twin (not recorded which). This receptor has the CDR3 CASSPLWGSYEQYF.